These 23 T cell receptor beta chains were sequenced from one sample in a study of T-cell reconstitution after alpha-beta-depleted transplantation in children (dated by TCRdb to the mid-2010s). This specimen's treatment or condition label, interpreted: allogeneic hematopoietic cell transplantation with graft depleted of TCRalphabeta T cells and CD19 B cells. Library generation was performed with PCR. Sequencing took place on an Illumina HiSeq 2500. Molecular barcoding was employed in the preparation of TCR libraries, with unique molecular identifiers being used to normalize TCRbeta repertoire quantification. TCRdb reran the public reads through fastp at Q25 and MiXCR, keeping productive beta chains. Each CDR3 protein gets just one entry, which takes the most common genes and DNA from the rows behind it. This sample lists about 300,000 distinct CDR3 sequences; around 10% were detected once. Less than 9% of the sample is in the top ten clones.

The starting material was PBMCs, obtained before TCRalphabeta/CD19-depleted stem cell transplant. These receptors all stem from a boy less than two years old with acute myeloid leukemia, due to receive a stem cell transplant.

The chain links TRBV29-1 to TRBJ2-5, with 16 bases that match TRBD2. Germline lookup yields CDR1 SQVTM and CDR2 ANQGSEA. Unmatched junction bases numbered 8, after V lost 5 bases and J lost 5 bases. CDR3 length: 16 residues. This CDR3 is CSVSGLAGGKGETQYF. CDR3 nucleotide sequence: TGCAGCGTTTCGGGACTAGCGGGGGGGAAGGGGGAGACCCAGTACTTC.

This clonotype turned up a few times. The gene calls are TRBV6-6 and TRBJ1-1, with D tentatively TRBD1 (5 bases). Looked up from germline, CDR1 is MNHNY and CDR2 is SVGAGI (reference sequence). The CDR3 runs 13 residues. With 7 bases removed from V and 4 bases from J, the gap between germline ends came to 13 bases. The CDR3 nucleotides read TGTGCCAGCATTAAGGGGATAGGCACTGAAGCTTTCTTT. It codes for CASIKGIGTEAFF.

This clonotype was counted ten times or more. This rearrangement joins TRBV7-8 to TRBJ2-2, with D hard to call. Trimming stripped 2 bases from V and 4 bases from J, with 11 bases between. Germline V gene sequence: CDR1 SGHVS, CDR2 FQNEAQ. This CDR3 region has 15 residues. Written as DNA, the CDR3 is TGTGCCAGCAGCTTATTGCCCCCCAGCACCGGGGAGCTGTTTTTT. Translated, it gives CASSLLPPSTGELFF.

V usage is TRBV7-2 and J usage is TRBJ2-1, with D uncertain. This CDR3 region has 17 residues. Germline CDR1 and CDR2: SGHTA and FQGNSA. Deletions cut 3 bases from V and 0 bases from J, with 15 bases between. The CDR3 DNA is TGTGCCAGCAGCTTCCCCGTGGGTCCCAGCTCCTACAATGAGCAGTTCTTC. This encodes CASSFPVGPSSYNEQFF.

This clonotype has a count of ten or more. The gene calls are TRBV3-1 and TRBJ2-1, with 8 bases identical to TRBD2. J gave up 6 bases and V 4 bases, and 17 bases lay outside the gene matches. This CDR3 is built from 18 residues. From germline, CDR1 is LGHDT and CDR2 YNNKEL (reference sequence). CDR3 DNA: TGTGCCAGCAGCCTTAAGTGGGGAGGAGCGGGAGTAGGCAATGAGCAGTTCTTC. This gives the protein CASSLKWGGAGVGNEQFF.

Remarks on this clonotype: This may be a read error: a much more frequent sequence differs by one nucleotide. The V gene is TRBV6-2 or TRBV6-3, the J gene TRBJ1-6; D is ambiguous. Germline values: CDR1 MNHEY, CDR2 SVGEGT. The V end lost 2 bases, the J end lost 0 bases, and 8 bases lay between the germline ends. There are 16 residues in the CDR3. The CDR3 spells CASSYAESSYNSPLHF. The CDR3 nucleotides read TGTGCCAGCAGTTACGCCGAGAGCTCCTATAATTCACCCCTCCACTTT.

The chain is built from TRBV9 and TRBJ2-7; the D gene is possibly TRBD2 (5 bases). Germline V gives CDR1 SGDLS, CDR2 YYNGEE. The V end was cut by 1 base, the J end by 3 bases, with 14 bases between. The CDR3 length is 15 residues. The chain's CDR3 is CASSVRLGRDYEQYF. The DNA of the CDR3 is TGTGCCAGCAGCGTACGGTTAGGGAGAGACTACGAGCAGTACTTC.

There are many counts of this clonotype. The chain carries TRBV11-2 and TRBJ1-2; D ambiguous. Trimming removed 3 bases at V and 2 bases at J, with 10 bases between. This CDR3 comprises 14 residues. In germline, CDR1 is SGHAT, CDR2 FQNNGV. CDR3 DNA sequence: TGTGCCAGCAGCTTGGGCAGCTTCAACTATGGCTACACCTTC. This codes for CASSLGSFNYGYTF.

This clonotype was seen a handful of times. The chain is built from TRBV7-6 and TRBJ2-1; TRBD2 matches 13 bases. Trimming removed 1 base from V and 7 bases from J; junction bases left unmatched: 4. The CDR3 is made up of 16 amino acids. CDR1 is SGHVS, CDR2 FNYEAQ, per germline. The CDR3 region is CASSLGTSGRRNEQFF. As DNA, the CDR3 is TGTGCCAGCAGCTTAGGGACTAGCGGGAGAAGGAATGAGCAGTTCTTC.

This clonotype was counted at least ten times. The chain links TRBV7-9 to TRBJ2-1; 12 bases are shared with TRBD2. V trimming: 1 base; J trimming: 5 bases; junction bases outside the gene matches: 0. CDR3 length: 15 residues. Germline V gives CDR1 SEHNR, CDR2 FQNEAQ (reference sequence). The CDR3 nucleotides are TGTGCCAGCAGCTTAGGACTAGCGGGAGACAATGAGCAGTTCTTC. Translated, it gives CASSLGLAGDNEQFF.

In this sample, this clonotype turned up once. It may be a read error: a sequence one base away is much more abundant. The J gene is TRBJ2-2, the V gene TRBV28; 8 bases match TRBD1. The CDR3 has 16 amino acids. Germline V gene lookup returns CDR1 MDHEN and CDR2 SYDVKM. The ends lost 3 bases at V and 3 bases at J; junction bases unmatched: 6. CDR3 in DNA: TGTGCCAGCAGTTTCCGACAGGGGCGCTACACCGGGGAGCTGTTTTTT. It codes for CASSFRQGRYTGELFF.

The chain joins TRBV15 to TRBJ2-1; the match to TRBD2 covers 9 bases. This CDR3 region has 17 residues. Per the germline V gene, CDR1 is LNHNV and CDR2 is YYDKDF (reference sequence). Trimming cost V 0 bases and J 11 bases; bases outside gene matches: 14. CDR3 sequence (DNA): TGTGCCACCAGCAGAGATGGCAGCGGGGGGCCCGTCGGGCAGCAGTTCTTC. Amino acids: CATSRDGSGGPVGQQFF.

This clonotype was detected ten times or more. The chain combines TRBV6-1 with TRBJ2-3; 7 bases map to TRBD1. Germline values: CDR1 MNHNS, CDR2 SASEGT. The CDR3 is 14 residues long. V lost 8 bases to trimming and J lost 0 bases; unmatched junction nucleotides: 5. The CDR3 loop is CASPATGSTDTQYF. Here the CDR3 DNA reads TGTGCCAGCCCAGCGACAGGGAGCACAGATACGCAGTATTTT.

This clonotype was recorded many times. The V gene is TRBV18, the J gene TRBJ2-1; D is unresolved. Trimming removed 1 base from V and 2 bases from J, with 12 bases in between. CDR3 size: 16 residues. Per germline, CDR1 KGHSH and CDR2 LQKENI. The CDR3 loop reads CASSPRHSPTYNEQFF. CDR3 in DNA: TGTGCCAGCTCACCACGTCATTCCCCTACCTACAATGAGCAGTTCTTC. Full variable domain (outside the CDR3, taken from reference TRBV18 and TRBJ2-1): NAGVMQNPRHLVRRRGQEARLRCSPMKGHSHVYWYRQLPEEGLKFMVYLQKENIIDESGMPKERFSAEFPKEGPSILRIQQVVRGDSAAYFCASSPRHSPTYNEQFFGPGTRLTVL.

The V and J genes are TRBV18 and TRBJ2-5, with 8 bases identical to TRBD2. Germline V gene data show CDR1 as KGHSH and CDR2 as LQKENI. The CDR3 is made up of 14 amino acids. V shed 3 bases, J shed 5 bases, and the junction held 5 bases outside the gene matches. In nucleotides, the CDR3 is TGTGCCAGCTCACCCGGGACTAGATTGGAGACCCAGTACTTC. The encoded protein is CASSPGTRLETQYF.

This clonotype was seen many times. The chain recombines TRBV5-6 with TRBJ2-2; 8 nucleotides agree with TRBD1. V shed 4 bases and J 5 bases; nucleotides not matched to a gene: 7. The CDR3 extends over 15 amino acids. CDR1 and CDR2 from the germline V gene are SGHDT and YYEEEE. CDR3 bases: TGTGCCAGCAGCCCGAACCGACAGGGGACCGGGGAGCTGTTTTTT. Translating gives CASSPNRQGTGELFF. Supplemented by reference TRBV5-6 and TRBJ2-2, the full variable domain reads DAGVTQSPTHLIKTRGQQVTLRCSPKSGHDTVSWYQQALGQGPQFIFQYYEEEERQRGNFPDRFSGHQFPNYSSELNVNALLLGDSALYLCASSPNRQGTGELFFGEGSRLTVL.

This clonotype was seen many times. The chain uses TRBV24-1 and TRBJ2-1, with 7 bases matching TRBD1. The ends lost 3 bases at V and 12 bases at J; junction bases unmatched: 7. The germline V gene encodes CDR1 KGHDR and CDR2 SFDVKD. This CDR3 has 13 residues. The CDR3 sequence is CATSDLRQGRQFF. The CDR3 bases are TGTGCCACCAGTGATCTAAGACAGGGCCGGCAGTTCTTC.

This clonotype showed up many times. In nucleotides, the CDR3 is TGTGCCAGCAGGGCCAAACAGGTCAGGCAGTACTTC. This sequence encodes CASRAKQVRQYF. The genes are TRBV2 and TRBJ2-7; tentative D call: TRBD1 (5 bases). There are 12 residues in the CDR3. CDR1 SNHLY and CDR2 FYNNEI come from the germline V gene. V lost 6 bases to trimming and J lost 9 bases, with 15 bases between them.

This clonotype appeared many times. This chain joins TRBV12-3 or TRBV12-4 and TRBJ1-1; no clear D. Trimming removed 7 bases from V and 11 bases from J, with 14 bases in between. The CDR3 has 11 residues. The CDR3 region has the DNA TGTGCCAGCAAGGGAACGGGATTGGCTTTCTTT. Translated: CASKGTGLAFF.

In its sample, this clonotype was seen a few times. The rearrangement joins TRBV5-1 to TRBJ2-3; TRBD2 matches 9 bases. CDR1 and CDR2 from the germline V gene are SGHRS and YFSETQ. V dropped 4 bases and J dropped 4; count of bases not matched to a gene: 4. This CDR3 has 14 residues. Written as DNA, the CDR3 is TGCGCCAGCAGCCGCGGGACTAGCCCAGATACGCAGTATTTT. This translates into CASSRGTSPDTQYF.

This clonotype was picked up many times. The rearrangement uses TRBV4-2 and TRBJ2-1; D might be TRBD1 (7 bases). Germline V gives CDR1 LGHNA, CDR2 YNFKEQ. V was pared by 0 bases and J by 9 bases, with 15 bases between. This CDR3 has 15 amino acids. The CDR3 loop is CASSQEQGKEGEQFF. The CDR3 nucleotides are TGTGCCAGCAGCCAAGAACAGGGGAAGGAGGGTGAGCAGTTCTTC.

This clonotype showed up many times. This chain joins TRBV29-1 and TRBJ2-3; tentative D call: TRBD2 (6 bases). The CDR3 is 14 residues long. Per germline, CDR1 SQVTM and CDR2 ANQGSEA. Trimming shortened V by 6 bases and J by 1 base, and 14 bases separated the two germline ends. The CDR3 coding sequence is TGCAGCGTGGGGCGGGGCGCGGGCACAGATACGCAGTATTTT. The encoded protein is CSVGRGAGTDTQYF.

At least ten counts were recorded for this clonotype. DNA of the CDR3: TGTGCCAGCAGCTTCGGTGAAGCTTTCTTT. It codes for CASSFGEAFF. The chain links TRBV7-9 to TRBJ1-1; D is uncertain. This CDR3 is 10 amino acids long. Trimming stripped 3 bases from V and 7 bases from J, with 3 bases between. The germline gives CDR1 SEHNR, CDR2 FQNEAQ (reference sequence). Filled out from reference TRBV7-9 and TRBJ1-1, the complete variable domain reads DTGVSQNPRHKITKRGQNVTFRCDPISEHNRLYWYRQTLGQGPEFLTYFQNEAQLEKSRLLSDRFSAERPKGSFSTLEIQRTEQGDSAMYLCASSFGEAFFGQGTRLTVV.